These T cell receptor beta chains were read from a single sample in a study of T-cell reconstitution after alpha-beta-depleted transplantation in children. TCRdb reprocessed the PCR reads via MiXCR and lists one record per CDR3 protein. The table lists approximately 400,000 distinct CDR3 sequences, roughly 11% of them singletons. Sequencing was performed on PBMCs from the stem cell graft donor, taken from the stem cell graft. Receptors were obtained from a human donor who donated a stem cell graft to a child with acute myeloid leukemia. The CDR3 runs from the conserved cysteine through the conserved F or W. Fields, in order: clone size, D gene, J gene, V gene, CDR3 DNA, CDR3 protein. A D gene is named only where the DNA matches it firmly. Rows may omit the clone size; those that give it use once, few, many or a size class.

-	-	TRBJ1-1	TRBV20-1	TGCAGTGCTAGTGAGATGACAGGGAACACTGAAGCTTTCTTT	CSASEMTGNTEAFF
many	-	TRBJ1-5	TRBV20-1	TGCAGTGCTAGAGGCAGTTGGCAGGGACCGATACAGCCCCAGCATTTT	CSARGSWQGPIQPQHF
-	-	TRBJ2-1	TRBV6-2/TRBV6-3	TGTGCCAGCAGTTACACTACCCCGGGCAATGAGCAGTTCTTC	CASSYTTPGNEQFF
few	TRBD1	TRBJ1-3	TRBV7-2	TGTGCCAGCAGCCGAAATGGACAGGGGAACGGAAACACCATATATTTT	CASSRNGQGNGNTIYF
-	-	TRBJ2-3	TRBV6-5	TGTGCCAGCAGTTACTCGGGTGGCTCGTTGGACACAGATACGCAGTATTTT	CASSYSGGSLDTDTQYF
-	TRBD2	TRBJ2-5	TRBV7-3	TGTGCCAGCAGCCGACTAGCGGGAGGTCTAGAGACCCAGTACTTC	CASSRLAGGLETQYF
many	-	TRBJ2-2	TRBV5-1	TGCGCCAGCAGCCGTGGGACGGAGAACACCGGGGAGCTGTTTTTT	CASSRGTENTGELFF
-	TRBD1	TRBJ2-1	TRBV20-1	TGCAGTGCAAACGCCGGGACAGGGGCTAGCGCTGCCTACAATGAGCAGTTCTTC	CSANAGTGASAAYNEQFF
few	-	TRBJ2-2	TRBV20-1	TGCAGTGCTAGACCGGGGTTCGCGAACACCGGGGAGCTGTTTTTT	CSARPGFANTGELFF
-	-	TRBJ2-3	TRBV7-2	TGTGCCAGCAGCCAAAACCCGGGTCCTAGCACAGATACGCAGTATTTT	CASSQNPGPSTDTQYF
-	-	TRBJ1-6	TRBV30	TGTGCCTGGAGTGTAAAATGGGGTAATTCACCCCTCCACTTT	CAWSVKWGNSPLHF
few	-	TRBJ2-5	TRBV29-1	TGCAGCGTTGTCTGGGACAGCGGGGAGACCCAGTACTTC	CSVVWDSGETQYF
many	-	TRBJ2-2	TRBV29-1	TGCAGCGCCGGGACGGGGCTGAACACCGGGGAGCTGTTTTTT	CSAGTGLNTGELFF
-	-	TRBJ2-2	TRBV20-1	TGCAGTGCTAGAGGTGGGGGCACTACGAACACCGGGGAGCTGTTTTTT	CSARGGGTTNTGELFF
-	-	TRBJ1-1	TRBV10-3	TGTGCCATCAGTGGTTTTGGGGACACTGAAGCTTTCTTT	CAISGFGDTEAFF
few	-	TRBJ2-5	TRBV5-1	TGCGCCAGCAGCTTGTATAGGCTGGGTTGGGCTCGGTTTTCGGGAAAGCAAGAGACCCAGTACTTC	CASSLYRLGWARFSGKQETQYF
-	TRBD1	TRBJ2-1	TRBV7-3	TGTGCCAGCAGCTTAGGGACAGGGTGGGTAACACATGAGCAGTTCTTC	CASSLGTGWVTHEQFF
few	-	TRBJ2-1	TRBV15	TGTGCCACCAGCAGAGATTTTGAGAGGGGCCATGAGCAGTTCTTC	CATSRDFERGHEQFF
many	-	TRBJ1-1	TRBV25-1	TGTGCCAGCGTGGAAGCCGGGGAAGCCGATGTTTTCTTT	CASVEAGEADVFF
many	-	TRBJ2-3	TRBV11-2	TGTGCCAGCAGCTTATTTCCCACAGATACGCAGTATTTT	CASSLFPTDTQYF
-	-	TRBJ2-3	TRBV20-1	TGCAGTGGTAAAAGCGGGAGCACAGATACGCAGTATTTT	CSGKSGSTDTQYF
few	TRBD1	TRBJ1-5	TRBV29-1	TGCAGCGTGATGGGACAGAGAGATCAGCCCCAGCATTTT	CSVMGQRDQPQHF
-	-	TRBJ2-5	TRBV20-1	TGCAGTGCTAGAGTTAGGGAGAGGGAGACCCAGTACTTC	CSARVRERETQYF
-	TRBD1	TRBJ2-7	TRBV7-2	TGTGCCAGCAGCTTAGTGAAGGACAGGGGATTACGATGGCAGTACTTC	CASSLVKDRGLRWQYF
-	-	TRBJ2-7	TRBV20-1	TGCAGTGCTAGAGCCGCCACCGCCTACGAGCAGTACTTC	CSARAATAYEQYF
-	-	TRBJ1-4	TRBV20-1	TGCAGTGCTAGTTATTGGGCAGGGTTGGGTGAAAAACTGTTTTTT	CSASYWAGLGEKLFF
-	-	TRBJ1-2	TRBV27	TGTGCCAGCAGCAGGGTAGGAGCTTCGGGCTACACCTTC	CASSRVGASGYTF
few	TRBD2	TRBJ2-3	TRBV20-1	TGCAGTGCTAGTCCGGGACTATCGGGCACAGATACGCAGTATTTT	CSASPGLSGTDTQYF
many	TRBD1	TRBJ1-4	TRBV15	TGTGCCACCAGCACCCGGGACAGGGGCAAGGAAAAACTGTTTTTT	CATSTRDRGKEKLFF
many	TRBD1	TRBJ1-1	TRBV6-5	TGTGCCAGCAAACCAGGGGGCAGTTTGAACACTGAAGCTTTCTTT	CASKPGGSLNTEAFF
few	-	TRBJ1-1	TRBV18	TGTGCCAGCTCACCACTCATGGCAGGCACTGAAGCTTTCTTT	CASSPLMAGTEAFF
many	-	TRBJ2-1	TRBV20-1	TGCAGCGGGGTGGGTGGGCTAGAGGTCTACAATGAGCAGTTCTTC	CSGVGGLEVYNEQFF
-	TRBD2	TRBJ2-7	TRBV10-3	TGTGCCATCAGTGAGCGGGAGGACTCCTACGAGCAGTACTTC	CAISEREDSYEQYF
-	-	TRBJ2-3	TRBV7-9	TGTGCCAGCACTCCAATTTCAGATACGCAGTATTTT	CASTPISDTQYF
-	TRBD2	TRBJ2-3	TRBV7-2	TGTGCCAGCAGCGCAACTAGCGCAAGCACAGATACGCAGTATTTT	CASSATSASTDTQYF
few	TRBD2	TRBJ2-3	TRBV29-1	TGCAGCGTCGACATCGTGGTAGGACTAGCCACAGATACGCAGTATTTT	CSVDIVVGLATDTQYF
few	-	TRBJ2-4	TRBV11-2	TGTGCCAGCAGCGCCATCAAGACTCAAAAAAACATTCAGTACTTC	CASSAIKTQKNIQYF
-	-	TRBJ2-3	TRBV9	TGTGCCAGCAGCGTAGGGCAGGCCATCCTCACAGATACGCAGTATTTT	CASSVGQAILTDTQYF
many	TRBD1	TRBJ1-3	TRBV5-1	TGCGCCAGCCGGACAGGGTCTGGAAACACCATATATTTT	CASRTGSGNTIYF
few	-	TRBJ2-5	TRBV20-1	TGCAGTGCTAGAGGGCTGATTAGGGACCAGTACTTC	CSARGLIRDQYF
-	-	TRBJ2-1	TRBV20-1	TGCAGTGCCCAAAGGGGCGGCAGCTCCTACAATGAGCAGTTCTTC	CSAQRGGSSYNEQFF
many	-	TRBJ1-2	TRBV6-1	TGTGCCAGCTCCCCAGACAGGATCAATGGCTACACCTTC	CASSPDRINGYTF
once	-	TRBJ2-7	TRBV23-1	TGCGCCAGCAGTCAATTTAAGGGACTCTCCTACGAGCAGTACTTC	CASSQFKGLSYEQYF
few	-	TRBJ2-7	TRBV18	TGTGCCAGCTCACCCCCGTCCCGTGAGCAGTACTTC	CASSPPSREQYF
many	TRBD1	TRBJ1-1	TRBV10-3	TGTGCCATCAGTGACTCCGGACAGGGAAGTGAAGCTTTCTTT	CAISDSGQGSEAFF